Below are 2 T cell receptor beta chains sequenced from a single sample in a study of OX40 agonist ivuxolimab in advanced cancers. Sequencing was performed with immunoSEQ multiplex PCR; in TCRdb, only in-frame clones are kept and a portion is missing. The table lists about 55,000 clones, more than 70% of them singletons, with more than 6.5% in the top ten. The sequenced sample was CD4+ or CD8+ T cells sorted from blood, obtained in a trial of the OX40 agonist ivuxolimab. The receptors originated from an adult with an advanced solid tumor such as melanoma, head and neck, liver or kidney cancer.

CDR3 sequence: CASSLGGTDGYTF. DNA of the CDR3: TGTGCCAGCAGCTTAGGGGGGACAGATGGCTACACCTTC. The genes are TRBV7-9 and TRBJ1-2; 7 bases line up with TRBD1. Germline V gene sequence: CDR1 SEHNR, CDR2 FQNEAQ (reference sequence). With 1 base clipped from V and 6 bases from J, the junction kept 2 bases outside the gene matches. This CDR3 is 13 amino acids long.

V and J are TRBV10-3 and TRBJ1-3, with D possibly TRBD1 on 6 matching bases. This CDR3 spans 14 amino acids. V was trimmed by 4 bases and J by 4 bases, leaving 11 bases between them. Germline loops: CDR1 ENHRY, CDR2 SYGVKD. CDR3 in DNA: TGTGCCATCAGTGCCGGGGGCAGGGGAAACACCATATATTTT. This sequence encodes CAISAGGRGNTIYF.